These 22 T cell receptor beta chains originate from one sample sequenced in a study of blood T cell repertoires in COVID-19. Measured with immunoSEQ multiplex PCR; TCRdb has only the in-frame clones, and not every one. This sample has roughly 56,000 clones, with about 88% found just once. The sequencing sample was made of peripheral blood. Receptor source: a woman aged 55-70 years with COVID-19, enrolled during active disease.

The J gene is TRBJ1-1, the V gene TRBV11-2; 7 nucleotides line up with TRBD1. The CDR3 runs 14 residues. Looked up from germline, CDR1 is SGHAT and CDR2 is FQNNGV. V shed 5 bases and J 2 bases; nucleotides not matched to a gene: 5. The CDR3 loop is CASSRRDRNTEAFF. The CDR3 coding sequence is TGTGCCAGCAGCAGACGGGACAGAAACACTGAAGCTTTCTTT.

This rearrangement joins TRBV6-4 to TRBJ2-2; the match to TRBD2 covers 7 bases. Trimming at V came to 1 base and at J to 6 bases, leaving 8 bases not matched to a gene. Germline CDR1 reads MRHNA; CDR2 reads SNTAGT. The CDR3 has 16 residues. The CDR3 bases are TGTGCCAGCAGTGACTTTCCGACTAGCAGCGCCGGGGAGCTGTTTTTT. Amino acid sequence: CASSDFPTSSAGELFF.

DNA for the CDR3: TGTGCCAGCAGTGGTCAGACAGGGTCGGGGGAGACCCAGTACTTC. It specifies CASSGQTGSGETQYF. This sequence joins TRBV2 and TRBJ2-5, with 7 bases aligning to TRBD1. Germline V gives CDR1 SNHLY, CDR2 FYNNEI. Trimming at V came to 4 bases and at J to 5 bases, leaving 10 bases not matched to a gene. The CDR3 has 15 residues.

The chain is built from TRBV30 and TRBJ2-5; possible D gene TRBD2, 6 bases. Germline loops: CDR1 GTSNPN, CDR2 SVGIG (reference sequence). The CDR3 is 16 residues long. The germline V and J ends were trimmed by 4 bases and 5 bases, with 23 bases remaining between them. The CDR3 DNA is TGTGCCTGGAAACGGGGGAGCCCGGGCAATTGGGAGACCCAGTACTTC. It translates to CAWKRGSPGNWETQYF.

V gene TRBV2 combines with J gene TRBJ2-1; D is unresolved. CDR3 size: 14 residues. Deletions cut 7 bases from V and 6 bases from J, with 16 bases between. The germline CDR1 and CDR2 sequences are SNHLY and FYNNEI. CDR3: CASTPATLANEQFF. CDR3 sequence (DNA): TGTGCCAGCACCCCAGCGACGTTAGCCAATGAGCAGTTCTTC.

The chain combines TRBV18 with TRBJ2-1; 10 bases are shared with TRBD2. V lost 2 bases, J lost 8 bases, and 3 bases stayed unmatched. This CDR3 spans 14 amino acids. Germline lookup yields CDR1 KGHSH and CDR2 LQKENI. CDR3 protein: CASSPSSGSDEQFF. CDR3 DNA sequence: TGTGCCAGCTCACCATCTAGCGGGAGCGATGAGCAGTTCTTC.

J is TRBJ1-5 and V is TRBV10-3, with D perhaps matching TRBD1 (5 bases). CDR3 size: 13 residues. V lost 4 bases, J lost 7 bases, and 11 bases lay in between. Germline assignment: CDR1 ENHRY and CDR2 SYGVKD. CDR3 coding DNA: TGTGCCATCAGTGTGCGTGGGGGGCAGCCCCAGCATTTT. The encoded protein is CAISVRGGQPQHF.

The chain carries TRBV7-9 and TRBJ2-7; TRBD1 agrees at 7 bases. The CDR3 runs 15 residues. Per germline, CDR1 SEHNR and CDR2 FQNEAQ (reference sequence). The J segment lost 2 bases and the V segment lost 5 bases, leaving 9 bases of the junction unmatched. This chain's CDR3 is CASSPRQGQAYEQYF. The DNA of the CDR3 is TGTGCCAGCAGCCCACGACAGGGTCAAGCCTACGAGCAGTACTTC. Full variable domain (outside the CDR3, taken from reference TRBV7-9 and TRBJ2-7): DTGVSQNPRHKITKRGQNVTFRCDPISEHNRLYWYRQTLGQGPEFLTYFQNEAQLEKSRLLSDRFSAERPKGSFSTLEIQRTEQGDSAMYLCASSPRQGQAYEQYFGPGTRLTVT.

The chain joins TRBV7-2 to TRBJ1-2; TRBD1 matches 7 bases. The junction had 10 bases not matched to a gene; V was cut back by 5 bases and J by 4 bases. CDR1 SGHTA and CDR2 FQGNSA come from the germline V gene. This CDR3 comprises 15 residues. As DNA, the CDR3 is TGTGCCAGCAGCCCAGGACAGGTGGGAGGCTATGGCTACACCTTC. Translation gives CASSPGQVGGYGYTF.

The chain couples TRBV19 to TRBJ2-7, with no clear D. The germline V gene has CDR1 LNHDA and CDR2 SQIVND (reference sequence). The CDR3 is made up of 13 amino acids. Trimming took 2 bases from V and 7 from J, leaving 12 bases between them. CDR3 coding DNA: TGTGCCAGTAGTATATCTCCTGGGCGAGAGCAGTACTTC. This translates into CASSISPGREQYF.

In its sample, this clone was seen once. The chain employs TRBV19 and TRBJ2-4; D is unresolved. Trimming took off 3 bases at V and 7 bases at J, with 10 bases between the two ends. This CDR3 spans 13 amino acids. Germline CDR1 reads LNHDA; CDR2 reads SQIVND (reference sequence). The CDR3 loop reads CASSIRSGNIQYF. CDR3 DNA sequence: TGTGCCAGTAGTATCCGGTCCGGGAACATTCAGTACTTC.

The rearrangement uses TRBV6-2 or TRBV6-3 and TRBJ2-7; perhaps TRBD1 as D (5 bases). Deletions cut 5 bases from V and 5 bases from J, with 16 bases between. CDR3 length equals 14 residues. Germline CDR1 and CDR2: MNHEY and SVGEGT. The CDR3, as DNA: TGTGCCAGCAGTCCCCCTCTCAGGGTGGACGAGCAGTACTTC. Protein product: CASSPPLRVDEQYF.

This sequence joins TRBV25-1 and TRBJ1-2; D unclear. The ends were cut back, 8 bases at V and 4 bases at J, with 14 bases in the middle. Germline CDR1 reads MGHDK; CDR2 reads SYGVNS. The CDR3 length is 13 residues. CDR3 nucleotides: TGTGCCAGCGGAGACTCAAATAGCTATGGCTACACCTTC. Translated, it gives CASGDSNSYGYTF.

CDR3 bases: TGTGCCAGCAGCCTAGGACTAGCGGAACTCAAAGAGACCCAGTACTTC. Translated, it gives CASSLGLAELKETQYF. The chain links TRBV7-9 to TRBJ2-5; TRBD2 agrees at 10 bases. The ends lost 5 bases at V and 3 bases at J; junction bases unmatched: 9. Per the germline V gene, CDR1 is SEHNR and CDR2 is FQNEAQ (reference sequence). The CDR3 contains 16 residues.

V is TRBV19 and J is TRBJ2-5; D gene uncertain. In germline, CDR1 is LNHDA, CDR2 SQIVND (reference sequence). This CDR3 region has 14 residues. Between the trimmed V and J ends, which lost 5 bases and 2 bases, there was a span of 12 bases. The CDR3 DNA sequence: TGTGCCAGTAGTGCCCGACACGGACAAGAGACCCAGTACTTC. Its translation is CASSARHGQETQYF.

The V gene is TRBV9, the J gene TRBJ2-3; weak D call: TRBD2 (6 bases). Germline V gene data show CDR1 as SGDLS and CDR2 as YYNGEE. V was pared by 1 base and J by 6 bases, with 9 bases between. This CDR3 is built from 13 residues. The CDR3: CASSVTSSDTQYF. The CDR3 nucleotides read TGTGCCAGCAGCGTAACTAGCTCTGATACGCAGTATTTT.

The V call is TRBV29-1, the J call TRBJ2-4, with D maybe TRBD1 (5 bases). Germline CDR1 SQVTM, CDR2 ANQGSEA. Between the trimmed V and J ends, which lost 2 bases and 2 bases, there was a span of 13 bases. The CDR3 length is 15 residues. In DNA, the CDR3 is TGCAGCGTTGAATTGTCCCAGGGAACCAAAAACATTCAGTACTTC. This translates into CSVELSQGTKNIQYF.

This clone was observed a few times. The chain joins TRBV5-1 to TRBJ1-4; 7 nucleotides agree with TRBD1. V dropped 1 base and J dropped 6; count of bases not matched to a gene: 6. The CDR3 sequence is 15 residues long. Germline CDR1 SGHRS, CDR2 YFSETQ. Written as DNA, the CDR3 is TGCGCCAGCAGCTTGTGGCAGGGGGGAGATGAAAAACTGTTTTTT. Protein: CASSLWQGGDEKLFF.

The genes are TRBV27 and TRBJ2-3; a possible D gene is TRBD2 (6 bases). This CDR3 is 15 amino acids long. Germline CDR1 MNHEY, CDR2 SMNVEV (reference sequence). Trimming stripped 5 bases from V and 7 bases from J, with 19 bases between. CDR3 DNA: TGTGCCAGCAGTCCCCGACTAGTACGGGGCCATACGCAGTATTTT. This codes for CASSPRLVRGHTQYF.

V and J are TRBV21-1 and TRBJ2-1; the D call of TRBD2 is as the table states it, not checked on the DNA. TRBV21-1 is flagged as a pseudogene. This CDR3 comprises 16 residues. CDR3: CASSSLAGGPGNEQFF. The CDR3 DNA follows: TGTGCCAGCAGCTCCCTAGCGGGGGGGCCAGGCAATGAGCAGTTCTTC.

The chain couples TRBV6-5 to TRBJ2-7, with 8 nucleotides matching TRBD1. The CDR3 runs to 15 residues. The germline V gene has CDR1 MNHEY and CDR2 SVGAGI. The trim removed 4 bases at V and 3 bases at J, leaving 8 bases unmatched. CDR3 sequence: CASSSGGWSFYEQYF. As DNA, the CDR3 is TGTGCCAGCAGTTCAGGGGGCTGGTCCTTCTACGAGCAGTACTTC.

The rearrangement uses TRBV19 and TRBJ2-7, with 7 bases aligning to TRBD2. Losses at the gene ends were 3 bases for V and 2 bases for J; bases not matched to a gene: 10. There are 16 residues in the CDR3. In germline, CDR1 is LNHDA, CDR2 SQIVND (reference sequence). The CDR3 region is CASSMWGGPLPYEQYF. CDR3 nucleotide sequence: TGTGCCAGTAGTATGTGGGGGGGACCGCTACCCTACGAGCAGTACTTC.